This is a list of T cell receptor beta chains from one sample in a study of T-cell memory formation after mild COVID-19. Using its own MiXCR run on the 5' RACE reads, TCRdb lists one record per CDR3 protein. The top ten clones hold approximately 4% of a sample with roughly 170,000 distinct CDR3 sequences, under 20% of them seen once. The sequenced material came from PBMCs or a T cell subset sorted from them (not recorded which). These receptors all stem from a man aged 18 to 30 who had mild COVID-19 (a few samples of this study predate the infection). Cell type and time point are not known. The CDR3 runs from the conserved cysteine through the conserved F or W. A D gene is named only where the DNA matches it firmly. Size values are once, few and many counts, or a class for expanded clones, and some rows have none.

NA	few	TRBV6-6	TRBJ1-4	TGTGCCAGCGGCCCGGTTGAGTCTAATGAAAAACTGTTTTTT	CASGPVESNEKLFF
NA	few	TRBV2	TRBJ2-1	TGTGCCAGCAGTGAAATGACAATACCCTACAATGAGCAGTTCTTC	CASSEMTIPYNEQFF
NA	NA	TRBV5-5	TRBJ1-5	TGTGCCAGCAGCTCAGGGCTAGGAACCGGGCCCCAGCATTTT	CASSSGLGTGPQHF
NA	NA	TRBV9	TRBJ2-1	TGTGCCAGCAGCGAAACAGGTAACCTCTACAATGAGCAGTTCTTC	CASSETGNLYNEQFF
TRBD2	NA	TRBV27	TRBJ2-7	TGTGCCAGCAGCACCCGAGGGACTAGCGGGGGGGGCGAGCAGTACTTC	CASSTRGTSGGGEQYF
TRBD1	NA	TRBV7-2	TRBJ2-5	TGTGCCAGCAGCTATCAGACAGGGGGAGAGACCCAGTACTTC	CASSYQTGGETQYF
NA	few	TRBV5-1	TRBJ1-5	TGCGCCAGCAGCTTGGTGTATCAGCCCCAGCATTTT	CASSLVYQPQHF
NA	many	TRBV7-9	TRBJ2-1	TGTGCCAGCAGCTTGGTAGGCGGACTCTCCTACAATGAGCAGTTCTTC	CASSLVGGLSYNEQFF
NA	NA	TRBV6-5	TRBJ1-1	TGTGCCAGCAGTTACATGGTGGGGGATGCTTTCTTT	CASSYMVGDAFF
NA	many	TRBV7-2	TRBJ1-4	TGTGCCAGCAGCAACCAGAAAGGGCATGAAAAACTGTTTTTT	CASSNQKGHEKLFF
TRBD1	NA	TRBV5-1	TRBJ2-1	TGCGCCAGCAGCCGTACCGGGACAGTGGGTGGGAATGAGCAGTTCTTC	CASSRTGTVGGNEQFF
NA	few	TRBV7-2	TRBJ2-5	TGTGCCAGCAGCCCAAACGCCCTCGGTGAGACCCAGTACTTC	CASSPNALGETQYF
NA	few	TRBV29-1	TRBJ1-1	TGCAGCGTTGACGAGGGGGGCAACACTGAAGCTTTCTTT	CSVDEGGNTEAFF
NA	NA	TRBV20-1	TRBJ2-3	TGCAGTGCTAGAGAGGCGGCGGGTCCCACAGATACGCAGTATTTT	CSAREAAGPTDTQYF
NA	many	TRBV6-5	TRBJ2-3	TGTGCCAGCAGTTTGAAAACCTCGGGACTCCGGACAGATACGCAGTATTTT	CASSLKTSGLRTDTQYF